The 27 T cell receptor beta chains listed next were all sequenced from one sample in a study of CD8 T cells in Susac syndrome. The authors reverse transcribed roughly 0.5 to 1 ug RNA with random hexamers. TCRdb re-called the immunoSEQ multiplex PCR reads with MiXCR, one entry per CDR3 protein. The table has about 200,000 distinct CDR3 sequences, roughly nine tenths seen once. Sequencing was done on a sample of CD4+ T cells from PBMCs. The origin of the receptors is a human donor with Susac syndrome.

CDR3 region: CSARERTSGRMFYEQYF. The CDR3 DNA sequence: TGCAGTGCTAGAGAGCGGACTAGCGGGAGAATGTTCTACGAGCAGTACTTC. The genes are TRBV20-1 and TRBJ2-7, with 13 bases aligning to TRBD2. The CDR3 is 17 amino acids. Germline V CDR1 and CDR2: DFQATT, SNEGSKA (reference sequence). Trimming took 0 bases from V and 3 from J; bases not matched to a gene: 8.

The chain recombines TRBV6-1 with TRBJ2-5, with D unresolved. V lost 5 bases and J 0 bases, leaving 13 bases between the germline ends. Germline CDR1 reads MNHNS; CDR2 reads SASEGT. The CDR3 covers 15 residues. This CDR3 reads CASSPHTWYQETQYF. The DNA for the CDR3 is TGTGCCAGCAGTCCCCATACTTGGTACCAAGAGACCCAGTACTTC.

The chain joins TRBV20-1 to TRBJ1-1, with D maybe TRBD1 (6 bases). The CDR3 spans 13 residues. Germline-derived CDR1 and CDR2 are DFQATT and SNEGSKA (reference sequence). V dropped 0 bases and J dropped 1 base, with 6 bases sitting between them. The CDR3 region is CSARETGNTEAFF. The DNA for the CDR3 is TGCAGTGCTAGAGAGACAGGGAACACTGAAGCTTTCTTT.

This chain uses TRBV20-1 with TRBJ1-5; 7 bases agree with TRBD1. Germline lookup yields CDR1 DFQATT and CDR2 SNEGSKA (reference sequence). This CDR3 is 13 amino acids long. V shed 5 bases and J 4 bases; nucleotides not matched to a gene: 5. The CDR3 DNA sequence: TGCAGTGCTGTGACAGGGCGGAATCAGCCCCAGCATTTT. Protein sequence: CSAVTGRNQPQHF.

The chain recombines TRBV28 with TRBJ2-2, with D perhaps matching TRBD2 (6 bases). Germline-derived CDR1 and CDR2 are MDHEN and SYDVKM. V was trimmed by 4 bases and J by 1 base, leaving 10 bases between them. The CDR3 totals 15 residues. In nucleotides, the CDR3 is TGTGCCAGCAGTTCCCGGGGACTGAACACCGGGGAGCTGTTTTTT. Protein sequence: CASSSRGLNTGELFF.

The V call is TRBV9, the J call TRBJ2-1, with no clear D. Germline-derived CDR1 and CDR2 are SGDLS and YYNGEE. The CDR3 consists of 16 residues. V lost 0 bases to trimming and J lost 0 bases, with 10 bases between them. The CDR3 protein is CASSVDPSSSYNEQFF. DNA for the CDR3: TGTGCCAGCAGCGTAGATCCGTCGAGCTCCTACAATGAGCAGTTCTTC.

V and J are TRBV5-6 and TRBJ2-7, with TRBD2 matching 7 bases. This CDR3 region has 15 residues. Germline CDR1 reads SGHDT; CDR2 reads YYEEEE. V shed 4 bases, J shed 4 bases, and the junction held 11 bases outside the gene matches. In DNA, the CDR3 is TGTGCCAGCAGCCCCCGGGGAGCGGGAATATACGAGCAGTACTTC. It codes for CASSPRGAGIYEQYF.

J is TRBJ1-1 and V is TRBV10-3; 7 bases map to TRBD1. V was pared by 6 bases and J by 4 bases, with 8 bases of the junction left unmatched. This CDR3 spans 14 amino acids. Per germline, CDR1 ENHRY and CDR2 SYGVKD. The CDR3 sequence: CAISKGGAGTEAFF. The CDR3 DNA is TGTGCCATCAGCAAAGGGGGCGCGGGCACTGAAGCTTTCTTT.

The chain employs TRBV4-2 and TRBJ2-7; 14 positions match TRBD2. Germline trimming cut 3 bases from V and 1 base from J; bases unmatched to any gene: 17. Germline V gene lookup returns CDR1 LGHNA and CDR2 YNFKEQ. This CDR3 spans 21 amino acids. The DNA for the CDR3 is TGTGCCAGCAGCCAGTACCGGAGAGTGGGACTAGCGGGAGTTCCTTCCTACGAGCAGTACTTC. It yields the protein CASSQYRRVGLAGVPSYEQYF.

CDR3 sequence: CASSLEGGGKKLFF. CDR3 nucleotides: TGTGCCAGCAGTTTAGAAGGAGGGGGCAAAAAACTGTTTTTT. The genes are TRBV12-3 or TRBV12-4 and TRBJ1-4, with TRBD1 identical over 7 bases. J lost 9 bases, V lost 1 base, and 5 bases had no gene match. CDR3 size: 14 residues.

This chain links TRBV2 with TRBJ1-3; 9 nucleotides align to TRBD1. Germline CDR1 reads SNHLY; CDR2 reads FYNNEI. The J segment lost 5 bases and the V segment lost 5 bases, leaving 4 bases of the junction unmatched. The CDR3 runs to 14 residues. CDR3 in amino acids: CASSQGQGRNTIYF. The CDR3 DNA reads TGTGCCAGCAGTCAAGGACAGGGGAGAAACACCATATATTTT.

This chain uses TRBV7-2 with TRBJ2-1; the match to TRBD2 covers 9 bases. With V trimmed by 6 bases and J by 8 bases, 8 bases remained unmatched. CDR1 and CDR2 (germline): SGHTA, FQGNSA. CDR3 length equals 14 residues. The CDR3 is CASSRSSGAYEQFF. DNA of the CDR3: TGTGCCAGCAGTCGCTCTAGCGGGGCCTATGAGCAGTTCTTC. Supplemented by reference TRBV7-2 and TRBJ2-1, the full variable domain reads GAGVSQSPSNKVTEKGKDVELRCDPISGHTALYWYRQSLGQGLEFLIYFQGNSAPDKSGLPSDRFSAERTGGSVSTLTIQRTQQEDSAVYLCASSRSSGAYEQFFGPGTRLTVL.

The chain links TRBV4-2 to TRBJ1-6, with D maybe TRBD1 (5 bases). Germline V gene sequence: CDR1 LGHNA, CDR2 YNFKEQ. Trimming stripped 4 bases from V and 5 bases from J, with 12 bases between. The CDR3 covers 15 residues. In nucleotides, the CDR3 is TGTGCCAGCAGCCGGGACGGGACGGATAATTCACCCCTCCACTTT. Translated: CASSRDGTDNSPLHF.

Concerning this clonotype: The junction departs from germline at one end; a sequencing error may be responsible. This rearrangement joins TRBV2 to TRBJ2-7, with a possible D match to TRBD1 (5 bases). CDR3 length: 11 amino acids. Germline V CDR1 and CDR2: SNHLY, FYNNEI. The CDR3 reads CASSVQVVMHF. In DNA form, the CDR3 reads TGTGCCAGCAGTGTACAGGTGGTAATGCACTTC.

The chain links TRBV7-9 to TRBJ2-7; D remains ambiguous. The germline V gene encodes CDR1 SEHNR and CDR2 FQNEAQ (reference sequence). V shed 2 bases and J shed 3 bases, with 8 bases lying between them. This CDR3 region has 13 residues. DNA of the CDR3: TGTGCCAGCAGCTTATCGGGCGGCTACGAGCAGTACTTC. This encodes CASSLSGGYEQYF.

The chain couples TRBV19 to TRBJ2-5; TRBD2 matches at 8 bases. The CDR3 is made up of 15 amino acids. V was clipped by 6 bases and J by 2 bases; unmatched bases: 8. From germline, CDR1 is LNHDA and CDR2 SQIVND (reference sequence). The CDR3 bases are TGTGCCAGTAGAGTAGCGGGAAAAGCACAAGAGACCCAGTACTTC. Amino acids: CASRVAGKAQETQYF. The full variable domain, with the rest looked up from reference TRBV19 and TRBJ2-5, is DGGITQSPKYLFRKEGQNVTLSCEQNLNHDAMYWYRQDPGQGLRLIYYSQIVNDFQKGDIAEGYSVSREKKESFPLTVTSAQKNPTAFYLCASRVAGKAQETQYFGPGTRLLVL.

This chain uses TRBV7-2 with TRBJ2-5; 7 bases match TRBD2. Germline loops: CDR1 SGHTA, CDR2 FQGNSA. V dropped 3 bases and J dropped 1; count of bases not matched to a gene: 2. CDR3 length: 14 amino acids. CDR3 DNA: TGTGCCAGCAGCTTTTCTAGCGGCCAAGAGACCCAGTACTTC. Amino acid sequence: CASSFSSGQETQYF.

This clonotype was counted once. This sequence joins TRBV10-3 and TRBJ1-2; 8 bases agree with TRBD1. V dropped 6 bases and J dropped 4; count of bases not matched to a gene: 13. The germline CDR1 and CDR2 sequences are ENHRY and SYGVKD. CDR3 length: 16 residues. The CDR3 sequence is CAIRAKGQEPIYGYTF. In DNA form, the CDR3 reads TGTGCCATCAGAGCCAAGGGACAGGAACCAATCTATGGCTACACCTTC.

The V and J genes are TRBV12-3 or TRBV12-4 and TRBJ1-2; 10 bases fit TRBD1. The CDR3 has 16 residues. The V and J ends lost 5 bases and 4 bases, in that order; junction bases with no gene match: 10. The CDR3 region is CASSPKTGQGSYGYTF. Here the CDR3 DNA reads TGTGCCAGCAGTCCGAAGACGGGACAGGGGAGCTATGGCTACACCTTC.

The V call is TRBV9, the J call TRBJ2-2; 9 bases are shared with TRBD1. V lost 0 bases to trimming and J lost 2 bases; unmatched junction nucleotides: 5. Looked up from germline, CDR1 is SGDLS and CDR2 is YYNGEE. This CDR3 is 17 amino acids long. The CDR3: CASSVDPGQGNTGELFF. CDR3 coding DNA: TGTGCCAGCAGCGTAGACCCGGGACAGGGTAACACCGGGGAGCTGTTTTTT.

The rearrangement uses TRBV6-1 and TRBJ2-1; the match to TRBD2 covers 8 bases. Germline assignment: CDR1 MNHNS and CDR2 SASEGT. Trimming took 1 base from V and 12 from J; bases not matched to a gene: 29. CDR3 size: 21 residues. The CDR3 bases are TGTGCCAGCAGTGAAGAGATAACTCGCAAATACGGGAGGGCCTTCGGGATTTGGCAGTTCTTC. Translated, it gives CASSEEITRKYGRAFGIWQFF.

This chain uses TRBV11-2 with TRBJ2-1; a weak D match, TRBD2 (6 bases). From germline, CDR1 is SGHAT and CDR2 FQNNGV. V was trimmed by 8 bases and J by 4 bases, leaving 12 bases between them. The length of the CDR3 is 13 residues. This CDR3 is CASCTGGYNEQFF. In nucleotides, the CDR3 is TGTGCCAGCTGTACCGGGGGATACAATGAGCAGTTCTTC.

The chain combines TRBV4-1 with TRBJ1-3, with a weak D call TRBD1 (6 bases). Per the germline V gene, CDR1 is MGHRA and CDR2 is YSYEKL. The CDR3 sequence is 17 residues long. V was clipped by 2 bases and J by 0 bases, with 14 bases between them. This chain's CDR3 is CASSQIPRGVSGNTIYF. The CDR3 region has the DNA TGCGCCAGCAGCCAAATCCCTAGGGGGGTCTCTGGAAACACCATATATTTT.

The gene calls are TRBV6-2 or TRBV6-3 and TRBJ1-4; D might be TRBD1 (5 bases). V shed 5 bases and J shed 5 bases, with 12 bases lying between them. CDR1 and CDR2 (germline): MNHEY, SVGEGT. CDR3 length equals 14 residues. The CDR3 protein is CASSPAGQNEKLFF. For the CDR3, the DNA is TGTGCCAGCAGTCCTGCGGGGCAGAATGAAAAACTGTTTTTT.

V usage is TRBV5-1 and J usage is TRBJ2-2; no firm D call. Germline V gene lookup returns CDR1 SGHRS and CDR2 YFSETQ. The CDR3 consists of 13 residues. V was pared by 0 bases and J by 3 bases, with 3 bases between. The CDR3 loop is CASSLADTGELFF. Here the CDR3 DNA reads TGCGCCAGCAGCTTGGCAGACACCGGGGAGCTGTTTTTT.

The CDR3 DNA sequence: TGTGCCAGCAGCCAATTCAGGGGCGGTATTTACGAGCAGTACTTC. Protein: CASSQFRGGIYEQYF. This chain uses TRBV3-1 with TRBJ2-7; tentative D call: TRBD1 (6 bases). V lost 2 bases, J lost 4 bases, and 15 bases lay in between. The CDR3 has 15 residues. CDR1 is LGHDT, CDR2 YNNKEL, per germline (reference sequence).

The V call is TRBV12-3 or TRBV12-4, the J call TRBJ1-1, with D tentatively TRBD1 (6 bases). The V gene lost 3 bases and the J gene lost 1 base, with 9 bases spanning the gap. The CDR3 is 14 amino acids. The CDR3 sequence is CASSFGGRNTEAFF. The DNA of the CDR3 is TGTGCCAGCAGTTTTGGGGGGCGGAACACTGAAGCTTTCTTT.